These 11 T cell receptor beta chains share one sample of origin, sequenced in a study of blood T cell repertoires in COVID-19. This table comes from immunoSEQ multiplex PCR, and its TCRdb copy is limited to in-frame clones, with some not included. The repertoire holds a few hundred thousand clones, with about 86% as singletons. Sequencing was done on a sample of PBMCs or T cells enriched from blood (not recorded which). The receptors come from a woman in her forties with acute COVID-19.

The chain joins TRBV5-1 to TRBJ1-5, with 12 bases that match TRBD1. The CDR3 has 14 amino acids. Germline assignment: CDR1 SGHRS and CDR2 YFSETQ. After removal of 2 bases from V and 7 bases from J, the junction contained 1 base not matched to a gene. The CDR3 here is CASSFGTGGQPQHF. CDR3 in DNA: TGCGCCAGCAGCTTCGGGACAGGGGGCCAGCCCCAGCATTTT.

CDR3 coding DNA: TGTGCCAGCAGTTACCAAGACAGGGCACCCTACGAGCAGTACTTC. Protein: CASSYQDRAPYEQYF. J is TRBJ2-7 and V is TRBV6-5, with 7 bases fitting TRBD1. V was pared by 2 bases and J by 2 bases, with 6 bases of the junction left unmatched. The germline V gene encodes CDR1 MNHEY and CDR2 SVGAGI. This CDR3 has 15 amino acids.

The CDR3 protein is CASSLREYPNEAFF. CDR3 DNA sequence: TGTGCCAGCAGCTTAAGGGAGTACCCCAATGAAGCTTTCTTT. V usage is TRBV7-9 and J usage is TRBJ1-1, with D uncertain. This CDR3 spans 14 amino acids. Trimming cost V 2 bases and J 7 bases, with 14 bases left between them. Germline assignment: CDR1 SEHNR and CDR2 FQNEAQ (reference sequence). Together with reference TRBV7-9 and TRBJ1-1, the CDR3 gives the full variable domain: DTGVSQNPRHKITKRGQNVTFRCDPISEHNRLYWYRQTLGQGPEFLTYFQNEAQLEKSRLLSDRFSAERPKGSFSTLEIQRTEQGDSAMYLCASSLREYPNEAFFGQGTRLTVV.

The V gene is TRBV7-9, the J gene TRBJ2-5; no firm D call. CDR1 and CDR2 (germline): SEHNR, FQNEAQ (reference sequence). V gave up 5 bases and J gave up 3 bases, with 4 bases separating them. CDR3 length: 11 residues. DNA for the CDR3: TGTGCCAGCAGCCTAAAAGAGACCCAGTACTTC. This translates into CASSLKETQYF. Full variable domain (missing parts from reference TRBV7-9 and TRBJ2-5): DTGVSQNPRHKITKRGQNVTFRCDPISEHNRLYWYRQTLGQGPEFLTYFQNEAQLEKSRLLSDRFSAERPKGSFSTLEIQRTEQGDSAMYLCASSLKETQYFGPGTRLLVL.

V and J are TRBV5-4 and TRBJ1-1; D gene ambiguous. V shed 2 bases and J shed 4 bases, with 9 bases lying between them. The germline V gene has CDR1 SGHNT and CDR2 YYREEE (reference sequence). This CDR3 contains 13 residues. CDR3 nucleotides: TGTGCCAGCAGCTTTTTCTCCGGCACTGAAGCTTTCTTT. Encoded protein: CASSFFSGTEAFF.

The chain uses TRBV6-5 and TRBJ2-7; D gene unclear. The CDR3 consists of 13 residues. V lost 7 bases and J lost 9, with 19 bases in between. The germline V gene encodes CDR1 MNHEY and CDR2 SVGAGI. CDR3: CASKSTGSVGQYF. The DNA for the CDR3 is TGTGCCAGCAAGTCGACGGGTTCGGTTGGGCAGTACTTC.

As DNA, the CDR3 is TGTGCCAGCAGCTTAGGTGGGACACTCGAGCAGTACTTC. This translates into CASSLGGTLEQYF. The chain recombines TRBV7-6 with TRBJ2-7; perhaps TRBD1 as D (6 bases). V dropped 1 base and J dropped 6 bases, with 10 bases sitting between them. CDR1 is SGHVS, CDR2 FNYEAQ, per germline. This CDR3 spans 13 amino acids.

The rearrangement uses TRBV7-8 and TRBJ2-3, with D possibly matching TRBD1 (5 bases). Germline assignment: CDR1 SGHVS and CDR2 FQNEAQ. Trimming took off 5 bases at V and 6 bases at J, with 12 bases between the two ends. This CDR3 has 13 residues. The CDR3 DNA reads TGTGCCAGCAGCCGAACAGGTGTGGATACGCAGTATTTT. Translation gives CASSRTGVDTQYF.

The rearrangement uses TRBV19 and TRBJ1-6; no reliable D call. Trimming shortened V by 4 bases and J by 5 bases, and 9 bases separated the two germline ends. The germline gives CDR1 LNHDA, CDR2 SQIVND (reference sequence). The CDR3 sequence is 14 residues long. The CDR3 region is CASSTGIDNSPLHF. The CDR3 DNA follows: TGTGCCAGTAGTACGGGTATCGATAATTCACCCCTCCACTTT.

As DNA, the CDR3 is TGTGCCAGCGGTGGGACAGGGGGTAACAATGAGCAGTTCTTC. It yields the protein CASGGTGGNNEQFF. The gene calls are TRBV25-1 and TRBJ2-1, with 11 bases identical to TRBD1. Germline V gene lookup returns CDR1 MGHDK and CDR2 SYGVNS. The junction had 5 bases not matched to a gene; V was cut back by 8 bases and J by 5 bases. The length of the CDR3 is 14 residues.

The chain links TRBV15 to TRBJ2-5; 10 positions match TRBD2. Trimming removed 0 bases from V and 0 bases from J; junction bases left unmatched: 10. Germline CDR1 reads LNHNV; CDR2 reads YYDKDF (reference sequence). The CDR3 extends over 19 amino acids. CDR3 bases: TGTGCCACCAGCAGAGATGGAGCGGGGGGGCCTAGAAACCAAGAGACCCAGTACTTC. It is translated as CATSRDGAGGPRNQETQYF.